The entry below describes one T cell receptor beta chain. Its antigen is currently unknown. This sample is drawn from a study of T cells in Graves' hyperthyroidism and ophthalmopathy. Study findings and constraints: A model of 13 V-J pairs discriminated ophthalmopathy from stable hyperthyroidism.

The V gene's germline CDR1 is ENHRY and CDR2 SYGVKD. The ends were cut back, 4 bases at V and 3 bases at J, with 10 bases in the middle. The CDR3 is 13 residues long. The investigators amplified TCR beta CDR3 regions from RNA transcripts. Researchers ran a first-round RT-PCR on the TCR CDR3 using the HTBI primer set. TCRdb fed the multiplex PCR reads into MiXCR, producing one record per CDR3 protein. This table has under 700,000 distinct CDR3 sequences, around 17% appearing once. Sequenced input: blood. This chain joins TRBV10-3 and TRBJ2-7; D gene uncertain. The sequence was collected from a young woman with Graves' hyperthyroidism. The CDR3 bases are TGTGCCATCAGTGGGAGCGATAACTACGAGCAGTACTTC. Translating it yields CAISGSDNYEQYF.